This TCR beta chain is from a study of shared clonotypes between healthy human individuals. This clone was counted a single time. Its specificity is not known. The naive CD8 subset, CD45RO-negative cells positively selected for CCR7, excluded terminally differentiated effector memory CD45RA+ cells. Germline-derived CDR1 and CDR2 are KGHSH and LQKENI. The ends were cut back, 2 bases at V and 0 bases at J, with 11 bases in the middle. CDR3 length: 17 amino acids. Study-level findings and limits: With a handful of donors compared, around 5.4% of naive CD4 clonotypes were shared.

Original methodology: Filtering of immunoSEQ junctional sequences could not match full-length read filtering. Repertoires were generated with immunoSEQ multiplex PCR, while TCRdb's copy carries only in-frame clones and drops some. D and trimming were read from the DNA, whereas the V and J calls and clone size are those reported in that table. The repertoire holds 2 million or so clones, with 85% to 95% as singletons. The J gene is TRBJ1-6, the V gene TRBV18; D is ambiguous. The sample was naive CD8+ T cells sorted from blood. This receptor was taken from a man aged 18 to 30 in good health. The CDR3 loop is CASSPYGSSSYNSPLHF. CDR3 in DNA: TGTGCCAGCTCACCATACGGGTCGAGCTCCTATAATTCACCCCTCCACTTT.